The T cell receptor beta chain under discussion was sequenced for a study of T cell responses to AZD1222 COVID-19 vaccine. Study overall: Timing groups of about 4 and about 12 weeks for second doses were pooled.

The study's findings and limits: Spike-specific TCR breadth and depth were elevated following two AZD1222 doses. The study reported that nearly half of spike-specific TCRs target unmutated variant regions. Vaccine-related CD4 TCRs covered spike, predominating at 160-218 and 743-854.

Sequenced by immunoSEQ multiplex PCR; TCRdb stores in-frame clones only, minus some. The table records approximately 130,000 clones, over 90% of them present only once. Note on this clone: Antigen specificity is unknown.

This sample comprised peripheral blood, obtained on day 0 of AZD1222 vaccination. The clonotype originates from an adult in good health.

The CDR3 spells CASSKRQGAEEAFF. The CDR3 bases are TGTGCCAGCAGCAAACGACAGGGGGCGGAGGAAGCTTTCTTT. The genes are TRBV3-1 (or the pseudogene TRBV3-2) and TRBJ1-1, with 10 bases matching TRBD1. J was trimmed by 8 bases and V by 5 bases; bases with no gene match: 8. The CDR3 covers 14 residues. The germline V gene encodes CDR1 LGHDT and CDR2 YNNKEL (reference sequence).